This TCR beta chain was identified during a study of CD8+CD57+ T cells in acquired aplastic anemia. Study background: As sequenced from healthy donors, CD4+ cells averaged roughly 9.9 million reads.

General study points: No significant difference in CD8+ Simpson's diversity was found between patients and controls.

This clonotype was seen at least ten times. The antigen is undetermined. It was genomic DNA that served as the template for profiling TCR beta VDJ and CDR3. TCRdb called the reads again in MiXCR, with one record for every CDR3 protein. The sample lists about 190,000 distinct CDR3 sequences, less than 70% occurring once. Germline CDR1 is SGHTA and CDR2 is FQGNSA. Trimming shortened V by 2 bases and J by 5 bases, and 30 bases separated the two germline ends. CDR3 length equals 20 residues. The chain is built from TRBV7-2 and TRBJ2-5; a weak D match, TRBD1 (6 bases). Sequenced sample: sorted CD4+, CD8+, or CD8+CD57+ T cells (not recorded which) from PBMCs. The clonotype originates from a human donor in good health, serving as a control. The DNA for the CDR3 is TGTGCCAGCAGCTTACGTCCGGTTACAGGGCAGGGGTGGGATCAGGAGACCCAGTACTTC. It is translated as CASSLRPVTGQGWDQETQYF.